The present T cell receptor (beta chain) was sequenced within a study of blood T cell repertoires in COVID-19 (TCRdb year 2020). With regard to the full study: The collaborator samples originated in the United States, Italy and Spain and spanned the acute and convalescent phases of COVID-19. The prospective study material was composed of cDNA or gDNA derived from T cells, B-cell-depleted T cells, or PBMCs. Subjects who had been exposed to COVID-19, were actively infected with it, or had recovered from it provided the deeply sampled blood TCRbeta repertoires that made up the dataset. The repertoires were released in a freely available public database meant as a resource for research on the immune response to SARS-CoV-2. Samples were obtained from the ongoing ImmuneRACE study (first 160 participants) and from roughly 1,300 subjects provided by 6 global collaborators. Sample metadata almost always included a de-identified subject ID, COVID-19 status, age in years and sex. Where HLA class I and class II types were available, the types were taken from metadata supplied by the sample provider, not from assay-based typing. Results and caveats for the whole study, not just this receptor: The quantity of clinical and demographic metadata differed by source and by participant and was supplied without curation.

At one collaborating source in Seattle, patients were enrolled during active infection and were followed longitudinally through the course of disease. Collaborating institutions collected whole blood in K2EDTA tubes following their own protocols. For TCRbeta analysis, collaborator samples were shipped as frozen whole blood, as isolated PBMCs, or as DNA extracted from either sample type. As encoded in the germline V gene, CDR1 is SGHVS while CDR2 is FNYEAQ. Unmatched junction bases come to 13, with V trimmed by 4 bases and J by 3 bases. CDR3 length: 17 amino acids, cysteine to phenylalanine. Left in the record is the CDR3 DNA by itself, 51 bases read in frame from the first base. TCRbeta CDR3 regions were amplified from genomic DNA using the immunoSEQ Assay, a bias-controlled multiplex PCR. Regarding the original processing steps: The number of nucleated cells in each sample was estimated by amplification of reference gene primers within the assay. To quantify the absolute abundance of each unique TCRbeta CDR3 rearrangement, sequence reads were collapsed and filtered. For each sample, productive Simpson clonality was calculated as the square root of Simpson's diversity index over productive rearrangements. In TCRdb, the immuneACCESS table is reduced to in-frame sequences with V and J assigned. These tables do not hold every clone; where another copy was compared, an unresolved V gene accounts for under half, and the others remain unexplained. D and trimming were read from the DNA, whereas the V and J calls and clone size are those reported in that table. The sample has around 300,000 clones on record, about 88% of them singletons. The top ten clones comprise roughly 14% of the sample.

In the case of this clone: Its antigen has not been determined. The sample holds no much larger clone one base away, and base qualities are not on file.

The chain couples TRBV7-6 to TRBJ1-2; 8 bases in the junction line up with TRBD1. Sequenced material: peripheral blood. The source of this sequence is a woman between 65 and 79 years old with COVID-19, enrolled during active disease. The CDR3 protein is CASSSPPDRESHYGYTF. Here is the DNA: TGTGCCAGCAGCTCACCCCCGGACAGGGAGAGTCACTATGGCTACACCTTC.